This TCR beta chain comes out of a study of shared clonotypes between healthy human individuals. Using immunoSEQ multiplex PCR, the repertoire was profiled, and TCRdb retains in-frame clones only, with some absent. Of about 110,000 clones detected, roughly 70% appear once; the ten largest clones hold about 24%. Study outcomes and limitations: Sequencing depth was expected to affect clonotype sharing among donors. A generally larger estimated richness was seen in naive subsets than in memory subsets. Sorted-subset sequencing, rarefaction showed, was incomplete despite large depth. Relative to their counterparts shared across all four donors, non-shared clonotypes exhibited diminished generation probabilities.

The CDR3 is 15 amino acids. Looked up from germline, CDR1 is MDHEN and CDR2 is SYDVKM. Trimming removed 1 base from V and 0 bases from J, with 7 bases in between. With regard to this clone: The antigen remains undetermined.

This receptor was obtained from a woman aged 25-40 years in good health. The gene calls are TRBV28 and TRBJ1-5; D unresolved. The sequenced sample was memory CD8+ T cells sorted from blood. Subset here: CD45RO+ cells pooled with CCR7-negative TemRA cells. The CDR3 nucleotides read TGTGCCAGCAGTTTATCAGGATATAGCAATCAGCCCCAGCATTTT. Translation: CASSLSGYSNQPQHF.